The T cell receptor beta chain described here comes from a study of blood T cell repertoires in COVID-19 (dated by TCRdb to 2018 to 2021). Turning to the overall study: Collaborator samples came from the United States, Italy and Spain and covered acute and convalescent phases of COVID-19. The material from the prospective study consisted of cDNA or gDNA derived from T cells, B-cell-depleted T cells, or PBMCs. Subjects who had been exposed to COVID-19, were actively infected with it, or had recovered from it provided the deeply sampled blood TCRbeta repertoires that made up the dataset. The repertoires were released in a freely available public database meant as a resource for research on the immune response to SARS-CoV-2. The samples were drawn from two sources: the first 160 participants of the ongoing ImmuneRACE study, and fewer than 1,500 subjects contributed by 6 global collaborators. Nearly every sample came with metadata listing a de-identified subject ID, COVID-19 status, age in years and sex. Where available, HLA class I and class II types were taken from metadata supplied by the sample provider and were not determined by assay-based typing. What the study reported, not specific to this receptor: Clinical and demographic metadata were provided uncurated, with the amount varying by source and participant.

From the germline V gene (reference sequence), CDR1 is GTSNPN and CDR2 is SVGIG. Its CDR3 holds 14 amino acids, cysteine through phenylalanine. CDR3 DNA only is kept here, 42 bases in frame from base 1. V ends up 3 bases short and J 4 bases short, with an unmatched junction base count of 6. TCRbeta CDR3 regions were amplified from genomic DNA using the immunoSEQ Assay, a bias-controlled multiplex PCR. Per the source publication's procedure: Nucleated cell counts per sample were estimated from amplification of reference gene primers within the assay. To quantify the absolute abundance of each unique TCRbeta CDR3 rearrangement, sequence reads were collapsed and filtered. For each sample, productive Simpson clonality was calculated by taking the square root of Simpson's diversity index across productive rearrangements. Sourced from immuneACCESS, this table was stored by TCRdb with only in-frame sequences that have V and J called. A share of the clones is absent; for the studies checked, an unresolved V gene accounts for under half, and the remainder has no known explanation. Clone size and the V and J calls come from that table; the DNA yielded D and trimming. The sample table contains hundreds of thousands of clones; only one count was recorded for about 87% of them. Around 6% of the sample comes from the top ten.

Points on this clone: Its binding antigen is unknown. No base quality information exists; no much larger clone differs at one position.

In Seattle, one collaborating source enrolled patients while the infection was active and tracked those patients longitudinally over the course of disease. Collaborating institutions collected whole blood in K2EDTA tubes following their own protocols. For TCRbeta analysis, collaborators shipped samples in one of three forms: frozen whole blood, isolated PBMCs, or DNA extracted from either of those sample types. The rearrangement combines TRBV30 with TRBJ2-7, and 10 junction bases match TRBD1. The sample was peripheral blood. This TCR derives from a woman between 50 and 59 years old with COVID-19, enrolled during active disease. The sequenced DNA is TGTGCCTGGAGAGGTCGGGACAGGGGATACGAGCAGTACTTC. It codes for CAWRGRDRGYEQYF.